The clone carrying this TCR beta chain has a count of ten or more. Its target is unknown. The source of the sample is a study of neurological immune-mediated disorders. Study details: For the 35 or so multiple sclerosis patients, the disease was relapsing-remitting in roughly 31 and secondary progressive in 3.

TCRdb used MiXCR to reprocess the 5' RACE reads, holding one entry per CDR3 protein. The profile covers some 65,000 distinct CDR3 sequences, with roughly 5.5% appearing a single time and about 3% taken by the ten largest. General study findings and limits: For the multiple sclerosis repertoire cluster, an association with any clinical or MRI feature was absent. When repertoires were grouped phylogenetically, those of 18 of 34 multiple sclerosis patients fell into one related-CDR3 cluster, a possible signature.

Where libraries were unsorted, they were derived from 2 million PBMCs stored at -80 degrees C. This TCR was sampled from a woman aged 30 to 39 with multiple sclerosis. The sample taken for sequencing was PBMCs.

CDR3 sequence reads: CASSLGTERNQPQHF. In nucleotides, the CDR3 is TGCGCCAGCAGCTTGGGGACCGAACGCAATCAGCCCCAGCATTTT. The chain employs TRBV5-1 and TRBJ1-5, with D unclear. V lost 0 bases to trimming and J lost 2 bases, with 9 bases between them. This CDR3 has 15 amino acids. CDR1 is SGHRS, CDR2 YFSETQ, per germline.